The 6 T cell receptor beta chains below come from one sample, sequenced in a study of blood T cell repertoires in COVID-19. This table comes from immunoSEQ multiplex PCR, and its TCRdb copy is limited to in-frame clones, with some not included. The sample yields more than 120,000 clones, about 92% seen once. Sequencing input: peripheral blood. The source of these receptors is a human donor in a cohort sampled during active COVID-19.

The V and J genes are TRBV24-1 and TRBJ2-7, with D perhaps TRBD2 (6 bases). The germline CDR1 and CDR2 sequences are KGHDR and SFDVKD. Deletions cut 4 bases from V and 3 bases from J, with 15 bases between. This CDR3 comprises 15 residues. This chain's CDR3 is CATSDRGTRNYEQYF. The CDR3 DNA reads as TGTGCCACCAGTGACCGAGGGACTCGTAACTACGAGCAGTACTTC.

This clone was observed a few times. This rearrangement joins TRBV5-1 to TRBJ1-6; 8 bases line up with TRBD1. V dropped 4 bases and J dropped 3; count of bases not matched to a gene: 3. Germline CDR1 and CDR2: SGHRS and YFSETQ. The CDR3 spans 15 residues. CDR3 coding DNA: TGCGCCAGCAGCGCCGACAGGGGCTATAATTCACCCCTCCACTTT. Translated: CASSADRGYNSPLHF.

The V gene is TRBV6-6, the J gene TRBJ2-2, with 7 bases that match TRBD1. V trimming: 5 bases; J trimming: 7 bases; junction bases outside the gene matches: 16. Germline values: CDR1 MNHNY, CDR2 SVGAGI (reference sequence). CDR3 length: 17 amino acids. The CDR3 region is CASSQTREGAVLGELFF. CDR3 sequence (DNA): TGTGCCAGCAGTCAAACAAGAGAGGGGGCCGTACTCGGGGAGCTGTTTTTT.

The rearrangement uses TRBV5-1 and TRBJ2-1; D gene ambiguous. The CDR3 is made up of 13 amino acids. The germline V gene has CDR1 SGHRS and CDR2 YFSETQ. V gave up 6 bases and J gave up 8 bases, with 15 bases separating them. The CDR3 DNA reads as TGCGCCAGCACCCCGGGTGTTAATGATGAGCAGTTCTTC. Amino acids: CASTPGVNDEQFF.

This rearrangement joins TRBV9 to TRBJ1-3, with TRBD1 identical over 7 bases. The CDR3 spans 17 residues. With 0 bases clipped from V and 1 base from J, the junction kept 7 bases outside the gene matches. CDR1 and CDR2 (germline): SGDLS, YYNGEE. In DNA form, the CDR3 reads TGTGCCAGCAGCGTAGAAGCGGCAGGGGGGTCTGGAAACACCATATATTTT. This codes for CASSVEAAGGSGNTIYF.

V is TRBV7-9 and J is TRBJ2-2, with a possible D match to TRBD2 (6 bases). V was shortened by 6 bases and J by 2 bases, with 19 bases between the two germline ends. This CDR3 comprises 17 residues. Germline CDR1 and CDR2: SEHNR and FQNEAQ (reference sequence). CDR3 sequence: CASSFNRDSQNTGELFF. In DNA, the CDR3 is TGTGCCAGCAGTTTCAACCGGGACTCCCAAAACACCGGGGAGCTGTTTTTT.